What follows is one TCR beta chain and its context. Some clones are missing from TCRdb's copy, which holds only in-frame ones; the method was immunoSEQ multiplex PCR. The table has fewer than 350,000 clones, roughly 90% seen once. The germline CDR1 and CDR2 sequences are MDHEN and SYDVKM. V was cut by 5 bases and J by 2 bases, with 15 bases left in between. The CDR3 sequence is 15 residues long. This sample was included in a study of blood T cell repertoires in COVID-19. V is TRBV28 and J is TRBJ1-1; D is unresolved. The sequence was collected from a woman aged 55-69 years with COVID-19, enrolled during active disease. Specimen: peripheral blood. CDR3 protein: CASSPRRGHNTEAFF. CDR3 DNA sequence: TGTGCCAGCAGTCCCCGCCGCGGCCACAACACTGAAGCTTTCTTT.